This TCR beta chain was observed in a study of chemoradiotherapy in HPV16-positive cancers (dated by TCRdb to about 2022). In terms of the full investigation: Functional T-cell assays on cells from two HPV16-positive patients defined candidate HPV-specific T-cell clones and common TCR motifs. The candidate HPV-specific TCRs and motifs were subsequently tracked in TCR repertoires obtained from approximately 91 patients with HPV-related cancers. The study set out to ask whether T-cell immunity against the HPV oncoproteins E6 and E7 changes over the course of chemoradiotherapy and whether that immunity affects survival. What the study reported, not specific to this receptor: Only two HPV16-positive patients were used to derive the functional definition of HPV-specific T cells, and the survival association was reported for HPV16-positive patients. Improved recurrence-free survival in HPV16-positive patients was associated with expansion of HPV-responsive T cells during chemoradiotherapy. Expansion of candidate HPV-specific clones and E7-related TCR motifs was observed in the tumor microenvironment during treatment, whereas no such expansion was observed for non-HPV-specific T cells.

Library prep was done by the immunoSEQ multiplex PCR assay. The table was pulled from immuneACCESS by TCRdb, which kept in-frame rearrangements only. Such tables lose some clones; where checked, under half of the loss comes from unresolved V genes, and the rest has no known cause. This sample comprises roughly 10,000 clones, about four fifths of them detected only once. The ten largest account for 13% of the sample. Repertoires were sampled multiple times during chemoradiotherapy, which allowed clonal expansion in the tumor microenvironment to be followed. From a lookup of the germline V gene, CDR1 and CDR2 are MNHEY and SVGAGI. V loses 2 bases, J loses 4 bases, and the germline ends lie 11 bases apart. From the cysteine through the phenylalanine, the CDR3 covers 14 amino acids. The only DNA kept is the CDR3, 42 bases in frame from the first base. For this clone: Its antigen remains unidentified. The sample holds no much larger clone one base away, and base qualities are not on file.

The sequencing used tumor tissue, collected from a patient who underwent chemoradiotherapy. Recombination connected TRBV6-5 to TRBJ1-1; the D gene is perhaps TRBD1, from 5 matching bases. The sequence derives from a human donor with HPV-associated anogenital cancer. The CDR3 region reads CASSYVGQGTEAFF. The sequenced DNA: TGTGCCAGCAGTTACGTGGGGCAAGGCACTGAAGCTTTCTTT.